What follows are 18 T cell receptor beta chains derived from one specimen sequenced in a study of identifying expanded T cells in peripheral blood. Assay: immunoSEQ multiplex PCR; the TCRdb copy retains only in-frame clones and omits some. The sample contains around 130,000 clones, 86% of which appear only once. Specimen: blood. The receptors were sampled from a person aged 18-69 years in good health.

The J gene is TRBJ2-1, the V gene TRBV30, with TRBD2 identical over 8 bases. CDR1 and CDR2 from the germline V gene are GTSNPN and SVGIG (reference sequence). The CDR3 has 17 amino acids. J gave up 1 base and V 1 base, and 9 bases lay outside the gene matches. CDR3 in DNA: TGTGCCTGGAGTGGGGCCCGGACTAGCTTTTCCTACAATGAGCAGTTCTTC. Translated, it gives CAWSGARTSFSYNEQFF. Variable domain in full (rest from reference TRBV30 and TRBJ2-1): SQTIHQWPATLVQPVGSPLSLECTVEGTSNPNLYWYRQAAGRGLQLLFYSVGIGQISSEVPQNLSASRPQDRQFILSSKKLLLSDSGFYLCAWSGARTSFSYNEQFFGPGTRLTVL.

The chain couples TRBV14 to TRBJ2-3, with TRBD2 matching over 9 bases. J lost 4 bases, V lost 6 bases, and 14 bases had no gene match. This CDR3 has 17 residues. CDR1 SGHDN and CDR2 FVKESK come from the germline V gene. Written as DNA, the CDR3 is TGTGCCAGCAGTCCCCACTATAGCGGGGGAGGCGCAGATACGCAGTATTTT. This codes for CASSPHYSGGGADTQYF.

The chain carries TRBV15 and TRBJ1-5, with D perhaps TRBD1 (5 bases). CDR3 length equals 16 residues. Germline loops: CDR1 LNHNV, CDR2 YYDKDF (reference sequence). Trimming removed 6 bases from V and 0 bases from J, with 15 bases in between. Here the CDR3 reads CATSRGARDSNQPQHF. The CDR3 DNA is TGTGCCACCAGTAGGGGAGCGAGGGATAGCAATCAGCCCCAGCATTTT.

This chain joins TRBV27 and TRBJ1-1, with unresolved D. CDR3 size: 13 residues. Per the germline V gene, CDR1 is MNHEY and CDR2 is SMNVEV (reference sequence). V lost 6 bases, J lost 4 bases, and 12 bases lay in between. CDR3 DNA: TGTGCCAGCAGCGACCGGCTGAGCACTGAAGCTTTCTTT. Protein: CASSDRLSTEAFF.

The chain uses TRBV7-7 and TRBJ2-1; D may be TRBD1 or TRBD2 (5 bases each). The CDR3 contains 15 residues. CDR1 is SSHAT and CDR2 is FNYEAQ in the germline V gene (reference sequence). V was shortened by 0 bases and J by 9 bases, with 15 bases between the two germline ends. CDR3 coding DNA: TGTGCCAGCAGCTTAGCGTCGGGGCTACTCGTTGAGCAGTTCTTC. It codes for CASSLASGLLVEQFF.

The CDR3 sequence is CASSLTSGGQETQYF. The CDR3 region has the DNA TGCGCCAGCAGCTTGACTAGCGGAGGTCAAGAGACCCAGTACTTC. V is TRBV5-1 and J is TRBJ2-5, with 8 nucleotides matching TRBD2. The germline gives CDR1 SGHRS, CDR2 YFSETQ. This CDR3 region has 15 residues. After removal of 1 base from V and 2 bases from J, the junction contained 4 bases not matched to a gene.

This chain connects TRBV2 to TRBJ2-7; maybe TRBD1 (5 bases). Germline V lookup: CDR1 SNHLY, CDR2 FYNNEI. The V end was cut by 4 bases, the J end by 4 bases, with 8 bases between. The CDR3 has 12 residues. Here the CDR3 reads CASSGQSYEQYF. Written as DNA, the CDR3 is TGTGCCAGCAGTGGACAGTCTTACGAGCAGTACTTC.

This clone was detected once. The chain combines TRBV5-1 with TRBJ2-1, with D perhaps matching TRBD1 or TRBD2 (5 bases each). The V end was cut by 4 bases, the J end by 0 bases, with 14 bases between. CDR3 length equals 16 residues. Germline CDR1 reads SGHRS; CDR2 reads YFSETQ. CDR3 region: CASSPYTGPSYNEQFF. CDR3 DNA sequence: TGCGCCAGCAGCCCTTATACGGGACCCTCCTACAATGAGCAGTTCTTC.

This clone appeared a single time. The genes are TRBV18 and TRBJ2-7; a weak D match, TRBD2 (5 bases). The V gene lost 3 bases and the J gene lost 2 bases, with 8 bases spanning the gap. The CDR3 consists of 13 residues. Germline-derived CDR1 and CDR2 are KGHSH and LQKENI. The CDR3 nucleotides read TGTGCCAGCTCACCGAACGGGGCCTACGAGCAGTACTTC. Translation: CASSPNGAYEQYF.

The chain employs TRBV5-1 and TRBJ2-4, with unresolved D. The V gene lost 1 base and the J gene lost 8 bases, with 16 bases spanning the gap. Germline lookup yields CDR1 SGHRS and CDR2 YFSETQ. This CDR3 region has 15 residues. The CDR3 loop reads CASSLSAGSRDIQYF. DNA of the CDR3: TGCGCCAGCAGCTTGTCGGCCGGCTCTCGGGACATTCAGTACTTC.

The V and J genes are TRBV7-8 and TRBJ2-7; TRBD1 matches at 9 bases. This CDR3 comprises 14 residues. The germline V gene encodes CDR1 SGHVS and CDR2 FQNEAQ. The trim removed 4 bases at V and 3 bases at J, leaving 4 bases unmatched. CDR3: CASSSGTGNYEQYF. DNA of the CDR3: TGTGCCAGCAGCTCGGGGACAGGGAACTACGAGCAGTACTTC.

This chain connects TRBV5-4 to TRBJ1-4, with unresolved D. Germline CDR1 reads SGHNT; CDR2 reads YYREEE (reference sequence). The CDR3 consists of 13 residues. V was shortened by 3 bases and J by 8 bases, with 11 bases between the two germline ends. CDR3 sequence: CASSSLRGEKLFF. DNA for the CDR3: TGTGCCAGCAGCTCGCTACGTGGAGAAAAACTGTTTTTT.

The count of this clone is one. The DNA is omitted, as the CDR3 cannot be located on it reliably, and the CDR3 follows TCRdb's listing. This sequence joins TRBV28 and TRBJ1-1. The V gene's germline CDR1 is MDHEN and CDR2 SYDVKM. The CDR3 spans 16 amino acids, including both terminal residues. CDR3 protein: CASSSKEPKLSLRAFF.

The chain uses TRBV19 and TRBJ2-5, with TRBD2 as a possible D gene (6 bases). Germline-derived CDR1 and CDR2 are LNHDA and SQIVND (reference sequence). The ends were cut back, 2 bases at V and 3 bases at J, with 16 bases in the middle. This CDR3 has 16 amino acids. CDR3 nucleotides: TGTGCCAGTAGTATAATCGGGGGTACGGGAAAAGAGACCCAGTACTTC. Its translation: CASSIIGGTGKETQYF.

The rearrangement links TRBV27 to TRBJ2-7; D unresolved. The germline gives CDR1 MNHEY, CDR2 SMNVEV (reference sequence). The ends were cut back, 6 bases at V and 4 bases at J, with 13 bases in the middle. This CDR3 comprises 13 residues. In DNA, the CDR3 is TGTGCCAGCAGGACCCGGAATGGATACGAGCAGTACTTC. Amino acid sequence: CASRTRNGYEQYF.

The chain links TRBV4-2 to TRBJ2-3, with D unresolved. Germline V gene sequence: CDR1 LGHNA, CDR2 YNFKEQ. Trimming pared 0 bases from V and 1 base from J, leaving 35 bases between. There are 24 residues in the CDR3. The DNA for the CDR3 is TGTGCCAGCAGCCAAGACTGGAATGTTGACCGCGAACGAATAAGCAGTTTCCGCACAGATACGCAGTATTTT. It translates to CASSQDWNVDRERISSFRTDTQYF.

The CDR3 reads CASNSGGTGAIGETQYF. The CDR3 DNA reads as TGTGCCAGCAACTCCGGTGGGACAGGGGCCATCGGGGAGACCCAGTACTTC. This chain connects TRBV9 to TRBJ2-5; 10 positions agree with TRBD1. CDR3 length: 17 residues. Germline CDR1 is SGDLS and CDR2 is YYNGEE. After removal of 6 bases from V and 5 bases from J, the junction contained 16 bases not matched to a gene. The variable domain in full, with the rest retrieved from reference TRBV9 and TRBJ2-5, is DSGVTQTPKHLITATGQRVTLRCSPRSGDLSVYWYQQSLDQGLQFLIQYYNGEERAKGNILERFSAQQFPDLHSELNLSSLELGDSALYFCASNSGGTGAIGETQYFGPGTRLLVL.

V and J are TRBV6-6 and TRBJ2-5, with 7 positions matching TRBD2. Germline V gene lookup returns CDR1 MNHNY and CDR2 SVGAGI (reference sequence). This CDR3 spans 15 amino acids. The junction had 5 bases not matched to a gene; V was cut back by 2 bases and J by 2 bases. The CDR3 DNA reads as TGTGCCAGCAGTTACCCTGGGACTAAACAAGAGACCCAGTACTTC. It specifies CASSYPGTKQETQYF.